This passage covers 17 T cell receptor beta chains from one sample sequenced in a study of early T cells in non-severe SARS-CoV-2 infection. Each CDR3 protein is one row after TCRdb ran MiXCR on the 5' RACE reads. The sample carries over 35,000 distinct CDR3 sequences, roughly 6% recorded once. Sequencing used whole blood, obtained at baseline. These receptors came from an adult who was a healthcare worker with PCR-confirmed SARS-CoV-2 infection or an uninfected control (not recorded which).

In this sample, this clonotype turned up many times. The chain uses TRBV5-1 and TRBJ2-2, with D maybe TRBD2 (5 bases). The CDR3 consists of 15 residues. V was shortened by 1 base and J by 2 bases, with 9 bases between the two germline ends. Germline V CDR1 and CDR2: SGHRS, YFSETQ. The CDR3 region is CASSLPRGNTGELFF. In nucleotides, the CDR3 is TGCGCCAGCAGCTTGCCACGGGGTAACACCGGGGAGCTGTTTTTT.

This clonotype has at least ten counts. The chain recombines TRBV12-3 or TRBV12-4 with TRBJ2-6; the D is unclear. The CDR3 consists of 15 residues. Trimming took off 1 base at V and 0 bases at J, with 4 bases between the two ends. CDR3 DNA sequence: TGTGCCAGCAGTTTAGGGATCTCTGGGGCCAACGTCCTGACTTTC. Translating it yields CASSLGISGANVLTF.

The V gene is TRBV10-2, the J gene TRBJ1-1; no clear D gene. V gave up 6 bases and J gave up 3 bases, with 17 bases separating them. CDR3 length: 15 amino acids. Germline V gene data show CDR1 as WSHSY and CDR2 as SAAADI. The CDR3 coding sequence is TGCGCCAGCAGCGCTGGGGTTGAGGAATACACTGAAGCTTTCTTT. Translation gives CASSAGVEEYTEAFF.

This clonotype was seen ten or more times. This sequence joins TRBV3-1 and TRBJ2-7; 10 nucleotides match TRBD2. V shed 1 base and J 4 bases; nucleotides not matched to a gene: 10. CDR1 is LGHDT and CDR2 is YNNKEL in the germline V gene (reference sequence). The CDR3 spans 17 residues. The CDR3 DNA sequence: TGTGCCAGCAGCCAAGGCCTCGTGAGCGGGGGGGGATACGAGCAGTACTTC. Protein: CASSQGLVSGGGYEQYF.

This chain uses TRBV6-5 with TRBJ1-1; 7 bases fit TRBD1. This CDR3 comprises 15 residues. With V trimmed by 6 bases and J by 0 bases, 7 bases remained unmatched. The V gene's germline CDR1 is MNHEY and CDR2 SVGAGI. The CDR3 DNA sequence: TGTGCCAGCAGCGGGGACAGAAACTTGAACACTGAAGCTTTCTTT. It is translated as CASSGDRNLNTEAFF.

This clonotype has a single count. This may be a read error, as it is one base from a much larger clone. Here the CDR3 reads CASSAQTGLYTEAFF. CDR3 bases: TGTGCCAGCAGCGCCCAGACAGGGCTGTACACTGAAGCTTTCTTT. The chain couples TRBV9 to TRBJ1-1; 7 nucleotides agree with TRBD1. The CDR3 is 15 residues long. The V segment lost 3 bases and the J segment 3 bases; nucleotides outside the gene matches: 8. Germline CDR1 reads SGDLS; CDR2 reads YYNGEE.

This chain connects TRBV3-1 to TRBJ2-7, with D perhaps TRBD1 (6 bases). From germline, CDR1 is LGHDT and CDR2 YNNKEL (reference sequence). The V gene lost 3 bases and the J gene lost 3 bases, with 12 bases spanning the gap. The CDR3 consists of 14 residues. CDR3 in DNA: TGTGCCAGCAGCCACAGACAGGAATACTACGAGCAGTACTTC. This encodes CASSHRQEYYEQYF.

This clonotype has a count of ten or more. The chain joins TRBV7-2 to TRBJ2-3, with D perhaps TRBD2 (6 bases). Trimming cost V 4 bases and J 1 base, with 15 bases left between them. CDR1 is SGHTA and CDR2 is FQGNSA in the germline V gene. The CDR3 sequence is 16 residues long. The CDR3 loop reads CASSSGLRQRTDTQYF. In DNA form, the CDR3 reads TGTGCCAGCAGCTCCGGACTAAGGCAACGCACAGATACGCAGTATTTT.

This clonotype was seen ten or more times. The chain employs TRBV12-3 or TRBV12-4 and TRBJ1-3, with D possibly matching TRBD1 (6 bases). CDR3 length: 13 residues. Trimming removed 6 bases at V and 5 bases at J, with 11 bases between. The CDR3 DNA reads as TGTGCCAGCAGCCAGGGGAGAAGAAACACCATATATTTT. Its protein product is CASSQGRRNTIYF.

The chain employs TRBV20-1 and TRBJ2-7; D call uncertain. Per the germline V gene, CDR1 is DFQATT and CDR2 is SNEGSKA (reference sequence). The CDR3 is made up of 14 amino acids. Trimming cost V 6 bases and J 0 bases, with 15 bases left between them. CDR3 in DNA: TGCAGTGCGAGAACACGAAAAAGCTCCTACGAGCAGTACTTC. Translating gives CSARTRKSSYEQYF.

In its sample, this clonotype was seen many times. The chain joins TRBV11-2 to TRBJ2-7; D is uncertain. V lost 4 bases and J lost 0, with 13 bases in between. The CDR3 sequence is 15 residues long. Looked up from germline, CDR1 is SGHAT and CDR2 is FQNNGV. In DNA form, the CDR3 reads TGTGCCAGCAGCTCCGGCAGTCCAGGCTCCTACGAGCAGTACTTC. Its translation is CASSSGSPGSYEQYF.

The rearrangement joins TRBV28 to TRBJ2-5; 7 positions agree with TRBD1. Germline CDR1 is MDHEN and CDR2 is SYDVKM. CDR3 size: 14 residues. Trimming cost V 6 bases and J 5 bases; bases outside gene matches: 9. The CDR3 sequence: CASRTRGLLETQYF. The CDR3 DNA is TGTGCCAGCAGAACAAGGGGGCTGCTGGAGACCCAGTACTTC.

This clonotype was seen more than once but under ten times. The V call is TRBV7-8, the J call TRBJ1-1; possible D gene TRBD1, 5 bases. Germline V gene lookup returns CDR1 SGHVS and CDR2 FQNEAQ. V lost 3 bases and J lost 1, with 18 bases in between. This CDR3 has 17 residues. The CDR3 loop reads CASSLRARWQGNTEAFF. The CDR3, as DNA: TGTGCCAGCAGCTTGCGGGCCCGGTGGCAGGGGAACACTGAAGCTTTCTTT.

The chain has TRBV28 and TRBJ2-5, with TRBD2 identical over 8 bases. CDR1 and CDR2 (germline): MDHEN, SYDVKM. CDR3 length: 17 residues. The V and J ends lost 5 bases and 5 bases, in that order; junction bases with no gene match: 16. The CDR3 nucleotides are TGTGCCAGCAGTAGCCGGCGAGTGGCGGGGGGCCGGGAGACCCAGTACTTC. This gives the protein CASSSRRVAGGRETQYF.

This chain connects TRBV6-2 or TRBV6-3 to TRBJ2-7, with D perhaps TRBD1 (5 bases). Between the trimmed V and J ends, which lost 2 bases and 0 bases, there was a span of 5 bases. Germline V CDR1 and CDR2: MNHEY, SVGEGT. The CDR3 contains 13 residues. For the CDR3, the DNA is TGTGCCAGCAGTTACCAGGGCTCCTACGAGCAGTACTTC. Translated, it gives CASSYQGSYEQYF.

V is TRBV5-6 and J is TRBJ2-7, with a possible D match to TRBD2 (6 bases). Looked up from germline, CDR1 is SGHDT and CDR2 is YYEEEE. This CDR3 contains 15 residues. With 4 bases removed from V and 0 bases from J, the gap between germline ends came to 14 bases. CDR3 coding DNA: TGTGCCAGCAGCCCGGGACTCTCACCCTCCTACGAGCAGTACTTC. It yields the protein CASSPGLSPSYEQYF.

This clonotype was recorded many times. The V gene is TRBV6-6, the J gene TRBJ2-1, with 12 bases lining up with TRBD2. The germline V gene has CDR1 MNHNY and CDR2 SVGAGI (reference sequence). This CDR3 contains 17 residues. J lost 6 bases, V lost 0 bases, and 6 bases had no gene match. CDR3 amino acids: CASSYSSLAGGPNEQFF. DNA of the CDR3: TGTGCCAGCAGTTACTCGAGTCTAGCGGGGGGGCCCAATGAGCAGTTCTTC.